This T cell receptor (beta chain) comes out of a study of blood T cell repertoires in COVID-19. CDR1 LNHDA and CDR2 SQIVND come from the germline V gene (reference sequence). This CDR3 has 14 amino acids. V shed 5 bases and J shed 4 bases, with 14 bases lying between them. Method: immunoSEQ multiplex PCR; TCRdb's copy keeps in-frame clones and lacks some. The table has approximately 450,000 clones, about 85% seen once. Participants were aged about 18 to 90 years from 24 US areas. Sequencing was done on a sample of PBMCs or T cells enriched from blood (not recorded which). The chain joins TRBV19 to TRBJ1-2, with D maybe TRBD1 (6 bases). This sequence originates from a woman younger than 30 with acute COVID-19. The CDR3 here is CASSPQDRFYGYTF. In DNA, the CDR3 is TGTGCCAGTAGTCCCCAGGACAGATTCTATGGCTACACCTTC. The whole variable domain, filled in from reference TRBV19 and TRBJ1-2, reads DGGITQSPKYLFRKEGQNVTLSCEQNLNHDAMYWYRQDPGQGLRLIYYSQIVNDFQKGDIAEGYSVSREKKESFPLTVTSAQKNPTAFYLCASSPQDRFYGYTFGSGTRLTVV.